This section outlines one T cell receptor (beta chain) sequence together with its context. TCRdb's copy holds only in-frame clones and misses some; the assay was immunoSEQ multiplex PCR. The table shows around 500,000 clones, with about 80% occurring only once. This entry belongs to a study of shared clonotypes between healthy human individuals. Trimming took 1 base from V and 7 from J, leaving 8 bases between them. The CDR3 sequence is 13 residues long. Germline V gives CDR1 KGHSH, CDR2 LQKENI. What was sequenced was PBMCs. This clonotype originated in a middle-aged woman in good health. Some clones in this sample may be carry-over from other donors' samples. The chain uses TRBV18 and TRBJ1-5; unclear D gene. The CDR3 loop reads CASSPHEEQPQHF. CDR3 DNA: TGTGCCAGCTCACCACACGAGGAACAGCCCCAGCATTTT.